One sample yielded the 15 T cell receptor beta chains listed below, sequenced in a study of T cell clonality in common variable immunodeficiency. Sequenced by immunoSEQ multiplex PCR; TCRdb stores in-frame clones only, minus some. Recorded here are 35,000 to 50,000 clones, none singletons. Sequenced: peripheral blood mononuclear cells. These receptors came from a person aged 18 to 70 in good health.

This clone was observed many times. The read ends 3 residues early relative to the CDR3; the germline J gene fills the gap. V is TRBV13 and J is TRBJ2-7; 10 positions agree with TRBD2. V dropped 5 bases and J dropped 2; count of bases not matched to a gene: 6. Germline V gene sequence: CDR1 PRHDT, CDR2 FYEKMQ (reference sequence). The CDR3 spans 15 residues. Partial CDR3 DNA: TGTGCCAGCAGCGCCCAACTAGCGGGACCCTACGAG. Its protein product is CASSAQLAGPYE. In full, the CDR3 reads CASSAQLAGPYEQYF.

This clone was counted many times. Read data end 3 residues before the CDR3 end; the end is taken from the germline J gene. This chain joins TRBV19 and TRBJ1-5; no clear D gene. This CDR3 spans 16 amino acids. The germline V and J ends were trimmed by 4 bases and 6 bases, with 19 bases remaining between them. Per germline, CDR1 LNHDA and CDR2 SQIVND (reference sequence). The CDR3 loop is CASSTTPPGSGQPQHF. The part of the CDR3 DNA that was read is TGTGCCAGTAGTACTACCCCCCCGGGGTCTGGTCAGCCC.

At least ten counts were recorded for this clone. The CDR3 end falls 3 residues outside the read, so it is completed with the germline J gene. This chain links TRBV4-2 with TRBJ2-5; 13 bases match TRBD2. There are 16 residues in the CDR3. The germline CDR1 and CDR2 sequences are LGHNA and YNFKEQ. The V and J ends lost 2 bases and 6 bases, in that order; junction bases with no gene match: 6. CDR3 in amino acids: CASSQTGTSGVKTQYF. The CDR3 bases that were read are TGTGCCAGCAGCCAAACCGGGACTAGCGGGGTGAAGACC.

This clone occurred many times. The read terminates 3 residues ahead of where the CDR3 ends, so the germline J gene completes it. The chain couples TRBV5-1 to TRBJ2-5; perhaps TRBD1 as D (6 bases). CDR1 and CDR2 from the germline V gene are SGHRS and YFSETQ. The CDR3 runs 14 residues. Trimming left V 1 base short and J 5 bases short, with 12 bases between. The CDR3 spells CASSLSPGVETQYF. CDR3 bases read: TGCGCCAGCAGCTTGTCCCCAGGGGTTGAGACC.

This clone was seen ten or more times. CDR3 protein: CASSADTDTQYF. The CDR3 bases that were read are TGTGCCAGTAGCGCGGACACAGATACG. The chain links TRBV19 to TRBJ2-3; D ambiguous. The observed sequence ends 3 residues before the CDR3 terminus, with the missing tail filled in from the germline J gene. Germline values: CDR1 LNHDA, CDR2 SQIVND (reference sequence). CDR3 size: 12 residues. V lost 6 bases to trimming and J lost 2 bases, with 6 bases between them.

This clone was counted ten times or more. Read sequence stops 3 residues before the CDR3 end, and the germline J gene provides the missing end. V is TRBV19 and J is TRBJ1-1; TRBD1 is a possible D gene (5 bases). The length of the CDR3 is 16 residues. The V end lost 2 bases, the J end lost 1 base, and 14 bases lay between the germline ends. Germline V gene data show CDR1 as LNHDA and CDR2 as SQIVND (reference sequence). The DNA read from the CDR3 is TGTGCCAGTAGTATACGACATTGGGGCACGAACACTGAA. Residues: CASSIRHWGTNTE. The entire CDR3 is CASSIRHWGTNTEAFF.

The sample holds many counts of this clone. This chain's CDR3 is CASSQFTGKTMWGYTF. The part of the CDR3 DNA that was read is TGCGCCAGCAGCCAGTTTACAGGGAAAACTATGTGGGGC. The chain couples TRBV4-1 to TRBJ1-2, with D perhaps matching TRBD1 (6 bases). The CDR3 end is not reached by the read, which stops 3 residues before it; the germline J gene fills it in. The CDR3 is 16 residues long. Germline CDR1 and CDR2: MGHRA and YSYEKL.

At least ten counts were recorded for this clone. Read coverage stops 3 residues before the CDR3 terminus; the germline J gene supplies the remainder. This chain links TRBV9 with TRBJ2-1; no definite D call. Germline V gives CDR1 SGDLS, CDR2 YYNGEE. CDR3 length: 15 residues. The germline V and J ends were trimmed by 0 bases and 0 bases, with 7 bases remaining between them. The chain's CDR3 is CASSVEQSSYNEQFF. The part of the CDR3 DNA that was read is TGTGCCAGCAGCGTAGAACAGAGCTCCTACAATGAG.

In this sample, this clone turned up many times. The read ends 3 residues before the CDR3 terminus; that terminus is restored from the germline J gene. This chain links TRBV5-1 with TRBJ2-7; no definite D call. Germline CDR1 is SGHRS and CDR2 is YFSETQ. Deletions cut 5 bases from V and 3 bases from J, with 12 bases between. CDR3 size: 13 residues. The CDR3 DNA, read in part, is TGCGCCAGCAGAATTGCGGTCGGCTACGAG. Translation: CASRIAVGYE. The entire CDR3 sequence reads CASRIAVGYEQYF.

The sample holds many counts of this clone. The read stops 3 residues short of the end of the CDR3; the missing end is completed from the germline J gene. The chain employs TRBV2 and TRBJ1-1, with TRBD1 as a possible D gene (6 bases). Per germline, CDR1 SNHLY and CDR2 FYNNEI. This CDR3 is built from 11 residues. This CDR3 reads CASRVRQAAFF. The part of the CDR3 DNA that was read is TGTGCCAGCAGGGTCAGACAGGCA.

This clone has at least ten counts. Read sequence stops 3 residues before the CDR3 end, and the germline J gene provides the missing end. The chain combines TRBV7-9 with TRBJ1-1, with a possible D match to TRBD1 (5 bases). The CDR3 has 13 residues. Per the germline V gene, CDR1 is SEHNR and CDR2 is FQNEAQ (reference sequence). CDR3 loop: CASSFVSTVEAFF. The CDR3 bases that were read are TGTGCCAGCAGCTTTGTTTCGACAGTCGAA. The full variable domain, its missing parts supplied by reference TRBV7-9 and TRBJ1-1, is DTGVSQNPRHKITKRGQNVTFRCDPISEHNRLYWYRQTLGQGPEFLTYFQNEAQLEKSRLLSDRFSAERPKGSFSTLEIQRTEQGDSAMYLCASSFVSTVEAFFGQGTRLTVV.

This clone was detected only a few times. The read falls 3 residues short of the CDR3 end, and the missing part is taken from the germline J gene. The J gene is TRBJ2-4, the V gene TRBV18; 8 bases are shared with TRBD2. Germline V lookup: CDR1 KGHSH, CDR2 LQKENI. The CDR3 covers 12 residues. The CDR3 is CASSPPAGGQYF. CDR3 DNA, as far as it was read: TGTGCCAGCTCACCACCGGCGGGGGGT.

In its sample, this clone was seen many times. Read data end 3 residues before the CDR3 end; the end is taken from the germline J gene. The chain links TRBV12-3 or TRBV12-4 to TRBJ2-5; possible D gene TRBD2, 6 bases. This CDR3 has 14 amino acids. V dropped 6 bases and J dropped 1 base, with 12 bases sitting between them. The CDR3 DNA, read in part, is TGTGCCAGCAGACTGCGGGACTTCCAAGAGACC. It yields the protein CASRLRDFQET. The whole CDR3 protein reads CASRLRDFQETQYF.

The table lists this clone with many counts. The sequenced fragment ends 3 residues before the CDR3 boundary, so the rest is inferred from the germline J gene. The V gene is TRBV19, the J gene TRBJ2-7; a possible D gene is TRBD1 (6 bases). V was clipped by 4 bases and J by 6 bases, with 16 bases between them. Germline V gives CDR1 LNHDA, CDR2 SQIVND (reference sequence). The CDR3 sequence is 14 residues long. Incomplete CDR3 DNA: TGTGCCAGTAGTAGGTCAAGGGGGTCCCTCGAG. It translates to CASSRSRGSLE. The complete CDR3 sequence is CASSRSRGSLEQYF.

Many counts were recorded for this clone. The read gets to within 3 residues of the CDR3 end, and the germline J gene fills in the rest. V gene TRBV10-3 combines with J gene TRBJ2-1, with 13 bases lining up with TRBD2. Germline V gene lookup returns CDR1 ENHRY and CDR2 SYGVKD. CDR3 length: 16 amino acids. Losses at the gene ends were 3 bases for V and 6 bases for J; bases not matched to a gene: 5. The part of the CDR3 DNA that was read is TGTGCCATCAGTGATCCGGGACTAGCGGGACCCAATGAG. Its translation is CAISDPGLAGPNE. The CDR3 in full is CAISDPGLAGPNEQFF.